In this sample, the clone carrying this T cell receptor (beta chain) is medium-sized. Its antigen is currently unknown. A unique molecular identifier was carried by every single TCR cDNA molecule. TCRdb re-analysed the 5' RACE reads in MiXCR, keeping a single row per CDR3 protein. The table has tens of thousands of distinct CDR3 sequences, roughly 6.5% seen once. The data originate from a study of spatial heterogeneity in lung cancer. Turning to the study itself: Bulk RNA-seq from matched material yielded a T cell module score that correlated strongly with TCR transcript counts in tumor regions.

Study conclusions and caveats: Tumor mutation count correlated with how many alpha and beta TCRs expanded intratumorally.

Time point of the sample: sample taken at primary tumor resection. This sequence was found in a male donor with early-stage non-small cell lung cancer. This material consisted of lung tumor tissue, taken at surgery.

CDR3 DNA sequence: TGTGCCATCAGTAGCCCAGGACAGGGTATAAACATTCAGTACTTC. Translated, it gives CAISSPGQGINIQYF. The chain employs TRBV10-3 and TRBJ2-4, with 8 positions matching TRBD1. This CDR3 contains 15 residues. V shed 5 bases and J 6 bases; nucleotides not matched to a gene: 9. Germline V lookup: CDR1 ENHRY, CDR2 SYGVKD.